The next 6 T cell receptor beta chains were all read from a single sample in a study of cytomegalovirus exposure and HLA in healthy donors. Researchers ran the PCR with 60 Vbeta and 13 Jbeta primers. The table came from immunoSEQ multiplex PCR; TCRdb's copy has only in-frame clones and leaves some out. Counted here are 120,000 or so clones, about 80% occurring once; the ten biggest clones make up 1.5% to 2%. The sample comprised PBMCs. Source of these receptors: a young man in good health and CMV-seronegative.

The chain carries TRBV27 and TRBJ1-5; D unresolved. Germline V gene data show CDR1 as MNHEY and CDR2 as SMNVEV (reference sequence). The CDR3 sequence is 15 residues long. V shed 6 bases and J shed 1 base, with 13 bases lying between them. CDR3 loop: CASRYFYESNQPQHF. CDR3 DNA: TGTGCCAGCAGGTACTTTTATGAAAGCAATCAGCCCCAGCATTTT.

The genes are TRBV30 and TRBJ1-1; possible D gene TRBD1, 5 bases. Trimming stripped 5 bases from V and 1 base from J, with 20 bases between. The CDR3 has 16 residues. CDR1 is GTSNPN and CDR2 is SVGIG in the germline V gene (reference sequence). This CDR3 is CAWDPTRGVSNTEAFF. Here the CDR3 DNA reads TGTGCCTGGGACCCGACGCGGGGGGTATCGAACACTGAAGCTTTCTTT.

The V gene is TRBV19, the J gene TRBJ1-5; TRBD1 aligns across 7 bases. This CDR3 contains 14 residues. Trimming at V came to 3 bases and at J to 9 bases, leaving 8 bases not matched to a gene. The V gene's germline CDR1 is LNHDA and CDR2 SQIVND (reference sequence). The CDR3 nucleotides are TGTGCCAGTAGTATTTACGCAGGGGGAATGCCCCAGCATTTT. Its translation: CASSIYAGGMPQHF.

V usage is TRBV11-2 and J usage is TRBJ1-1; the match to TRBD1 covers 10 bases. The junction had 4 bases not matched to a gene; V was cut back by 4 bases and J by 5 bases. Germline CDR1 SGHAT, CDR2 FQNNGV. The CDR3 consists of 14 residues. For the CDR3, the DNA is TGTGCCAGCAGCTCCAGACAGGGGGCAACTGAAGCTTTCTTT. It yields the protein CASSSRQGATEAFF.

The V gene is TRBV5-4, the J gene TRBJ2-5, with TRBD2 matching 8 bases. There are 14 residues in the CDR3. Germline V lookup: CDR1 SGHNT, CDR2 YYREEE (reference sequence). V lost 0 bases to trimming and J lost 5 bases; unmatched junction nucleotides: 3. The CDR3 bases are TGTGCCAGCAGCTTGGGGACTAGCCCCGAGACCCAGTACTTC. It yields the protein CASSLGTSPETQYF.

The chain is built from TRBV7-9 and TRBJ1-2, with D hard to call. Germline V gene lookup returns CDR1 SEHNR and CDR2 FQNEAQ (reference sequence). The V end lost 5 bases, the J end lost 2 bases, and 18 bases lay between the germline ends. The CDR3 runs 16 residues. CDR3 nucleotides: TGTGCCAGCAGCCCCCCGGGTAACGCAGCGAACTATGGCTACACCTTC. This translates into CASSPPGNAANYGYTF. The full variable domain, with the rest looked up from reference TRBV7-9 and TRBJ1-2, is DTGVSQNPRHKITKRGQNVTFRCDPISEHNRLYWYRQTLGQGPEFLTYFQNEAQLEKSRLLSDRFSAERPKGSFSTLEIQRTEQGDSAMYLCASSPPGNAANYGYTFGSGTRLTVV.